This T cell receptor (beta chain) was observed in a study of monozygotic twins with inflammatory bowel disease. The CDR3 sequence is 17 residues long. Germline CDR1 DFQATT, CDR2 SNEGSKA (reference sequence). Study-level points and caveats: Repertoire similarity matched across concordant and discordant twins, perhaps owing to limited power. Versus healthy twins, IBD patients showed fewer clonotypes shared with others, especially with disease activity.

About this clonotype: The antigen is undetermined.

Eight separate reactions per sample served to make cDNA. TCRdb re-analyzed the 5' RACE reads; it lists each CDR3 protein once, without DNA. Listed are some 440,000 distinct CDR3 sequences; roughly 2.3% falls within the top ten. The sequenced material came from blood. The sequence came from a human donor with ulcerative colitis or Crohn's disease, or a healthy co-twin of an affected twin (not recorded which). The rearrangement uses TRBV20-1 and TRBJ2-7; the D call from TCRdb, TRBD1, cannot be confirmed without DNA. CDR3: CSARKVAGAQGFGEQYF.